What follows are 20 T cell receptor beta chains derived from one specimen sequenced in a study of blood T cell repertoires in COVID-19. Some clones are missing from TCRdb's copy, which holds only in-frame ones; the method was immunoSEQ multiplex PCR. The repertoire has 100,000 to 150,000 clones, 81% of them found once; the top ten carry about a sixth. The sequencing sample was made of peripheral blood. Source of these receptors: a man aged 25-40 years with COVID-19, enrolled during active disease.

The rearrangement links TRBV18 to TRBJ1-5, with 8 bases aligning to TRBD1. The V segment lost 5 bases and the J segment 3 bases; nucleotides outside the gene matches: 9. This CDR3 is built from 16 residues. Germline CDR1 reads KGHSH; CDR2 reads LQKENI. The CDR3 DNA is TGTGCCAGCTCAATGCGGACAGGGAGTTACAATCAGCCCCAGCATTTT. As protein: CASSMRTGSYNQPQHF.

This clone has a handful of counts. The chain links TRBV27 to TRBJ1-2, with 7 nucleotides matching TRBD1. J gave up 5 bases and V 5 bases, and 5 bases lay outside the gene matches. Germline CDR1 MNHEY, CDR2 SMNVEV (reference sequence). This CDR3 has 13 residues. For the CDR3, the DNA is TGTGCCAGCAGTCTACAGGGGACTTATGGCTACACCTTC. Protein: CASSLQGTYGYTF.

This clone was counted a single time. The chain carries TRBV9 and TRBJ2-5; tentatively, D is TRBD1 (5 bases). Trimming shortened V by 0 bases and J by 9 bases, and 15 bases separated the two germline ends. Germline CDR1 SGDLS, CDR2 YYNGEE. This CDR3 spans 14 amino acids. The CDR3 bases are TGTGCCAGCAGCGTAGAGGCTCTCCTAGGGGCCCAGTACTTC. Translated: CASSVEALLGAQYF. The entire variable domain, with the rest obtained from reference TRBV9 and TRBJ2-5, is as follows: DSGVTQTPKHLITATGQRVTLRCSPRSGDLSVYWYQQSLDQGLQFLIQYYNGEERAKGNILERFSAQQFPDLHSELNLSSLELGDSALYFCASSVEALLGAQYFGPGTRLLVL.

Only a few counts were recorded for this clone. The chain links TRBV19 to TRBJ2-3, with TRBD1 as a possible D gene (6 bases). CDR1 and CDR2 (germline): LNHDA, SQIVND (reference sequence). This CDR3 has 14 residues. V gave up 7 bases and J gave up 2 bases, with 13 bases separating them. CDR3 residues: CASKQGPNTDTQYF. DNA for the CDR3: TGTGCCAGTAAGCAGGGGCCGAACACAGATACGCAGTATTTT.

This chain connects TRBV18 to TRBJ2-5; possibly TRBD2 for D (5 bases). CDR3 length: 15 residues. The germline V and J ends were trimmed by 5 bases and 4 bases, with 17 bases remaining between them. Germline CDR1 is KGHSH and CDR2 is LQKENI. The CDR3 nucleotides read TGTGCCAGCTCAATTCGGGTCTCCGCGGGAGAGACCCAGTACTTC. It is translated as CASSIRVSAGETQYF. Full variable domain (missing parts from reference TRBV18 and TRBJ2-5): NAGVMQNPRHLVRRRGQEARLRCSPMKGHSHVYWYRQLPEEGLKFMVYLQKENIIDESGMPKERFSAEFPKEGPSILRIQQVVRGDSAAYFCASSIRVSAGETQYFGPGTRLLVL.

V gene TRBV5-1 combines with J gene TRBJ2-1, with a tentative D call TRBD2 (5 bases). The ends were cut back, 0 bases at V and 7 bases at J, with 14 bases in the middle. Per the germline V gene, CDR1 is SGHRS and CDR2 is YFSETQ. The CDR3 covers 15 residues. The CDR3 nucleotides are TGCGCCAGCAGCTTGGTACGTCAATCGGGGAATGAGCAGTTCTTC. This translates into CASSLVRQSGNEQFF.

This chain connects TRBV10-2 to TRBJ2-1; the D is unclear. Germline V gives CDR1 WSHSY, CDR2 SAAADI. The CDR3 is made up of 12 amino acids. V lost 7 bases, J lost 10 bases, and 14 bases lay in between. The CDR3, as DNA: TGCGCCAGCAATAACGCTGGAGCGGAGCAGTTCTTC. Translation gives CASNNAGAEQFF.

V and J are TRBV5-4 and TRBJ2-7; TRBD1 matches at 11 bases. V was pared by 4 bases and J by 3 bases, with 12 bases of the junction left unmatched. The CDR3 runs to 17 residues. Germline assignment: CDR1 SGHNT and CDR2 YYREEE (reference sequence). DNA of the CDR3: TGTGCCAGCAGCCTAAAGACCGGGACAGGGGGGAGCTACGAGCAGTACTTC. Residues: CASSLKTGTGGSYEQYF.

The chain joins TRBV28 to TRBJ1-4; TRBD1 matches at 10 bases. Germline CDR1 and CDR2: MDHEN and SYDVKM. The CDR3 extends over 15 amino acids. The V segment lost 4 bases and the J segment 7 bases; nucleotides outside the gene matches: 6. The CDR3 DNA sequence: TGTGCCAGCAGTTACCTCCGGGACAGGGGTGAAAAACTGTTTTTT. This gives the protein CASSYLRDRGEKLFF.

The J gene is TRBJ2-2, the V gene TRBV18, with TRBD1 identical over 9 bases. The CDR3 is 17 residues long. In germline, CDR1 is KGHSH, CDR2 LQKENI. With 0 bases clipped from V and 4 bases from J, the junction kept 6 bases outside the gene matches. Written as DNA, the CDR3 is TGTGCCAGCTCACCACCGTCGACAGGGGGGATCACCGGGGAGCTGTTTTTT. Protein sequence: CASSPPSTGGITGELFF.

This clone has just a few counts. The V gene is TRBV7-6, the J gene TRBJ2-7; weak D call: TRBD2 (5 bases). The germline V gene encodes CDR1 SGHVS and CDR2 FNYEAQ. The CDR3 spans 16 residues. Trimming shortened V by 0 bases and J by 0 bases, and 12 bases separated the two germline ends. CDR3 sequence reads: CASSLAAGGNSYEQYF. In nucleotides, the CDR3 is TGTGCCAGCAGCTTAGCGGCGGGCGGAAACTCCTACGAGCAGTACTTC.

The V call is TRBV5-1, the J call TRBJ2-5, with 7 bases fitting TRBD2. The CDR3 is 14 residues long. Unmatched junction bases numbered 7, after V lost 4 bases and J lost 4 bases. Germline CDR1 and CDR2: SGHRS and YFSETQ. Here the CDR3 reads CASSPWEGRETQYF. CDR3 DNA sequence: TGCGCCAGCAGCCCTTGGGAGGGGAGAGAGACCCAGTACTTC.

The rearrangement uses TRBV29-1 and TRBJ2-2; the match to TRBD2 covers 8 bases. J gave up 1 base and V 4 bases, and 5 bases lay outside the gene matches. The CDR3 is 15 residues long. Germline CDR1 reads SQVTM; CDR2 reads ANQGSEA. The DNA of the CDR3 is TGCAGCGTTGCTCCACTAGCGGTGAACACCGGGGAGCTGTTTTTT. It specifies CSVAPLAVNTGELFF.

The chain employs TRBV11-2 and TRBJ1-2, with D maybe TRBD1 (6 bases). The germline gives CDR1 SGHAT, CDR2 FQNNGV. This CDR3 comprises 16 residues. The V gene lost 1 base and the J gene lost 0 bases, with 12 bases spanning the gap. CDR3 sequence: CASSLGGQFTNYGYTF. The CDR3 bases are TGTGCCAGCAGCTTAGGTGGACAGTTTACTAACTATGGCTACACCTTC. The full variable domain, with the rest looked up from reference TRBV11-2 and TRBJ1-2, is EAGVAQSPRYKIIEKRQSVAFWCNPISGHATLYWYQQILGQGPKLLIQFQNNGVVDDSQLPKDRFSAERLKGVDSTLKIQPAKLEDSAVYLCASSLGGQFTNYGYTFGSGTRLTVV.

DNA of the CDR3: TGTGCCACCAGTGATTCCCGGGTCCCCCGAGAGACCCAGTACTTC. This codes for CATSDSRVPRETQYF. The chain carries TRBV24-1 and TRBJ2-5; no clear D gene. Germline V lookup: CDR1 KGHDR, CDR2 SFDVKD. This CDR3 region has 15 residues. Trimming left V 2 bases short and J 4 bases short, with 13 bases between.

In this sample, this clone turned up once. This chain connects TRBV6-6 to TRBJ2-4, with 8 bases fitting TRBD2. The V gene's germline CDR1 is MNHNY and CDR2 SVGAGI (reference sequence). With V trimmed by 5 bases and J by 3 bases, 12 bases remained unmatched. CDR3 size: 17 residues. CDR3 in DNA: TGTGCCAGCAGTCCCCCCCGGGGGGGAGTCGTCAAAAACATTCAGTACTTC. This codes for CASSPPRGGVVKNIQYF.

CDR3 sequence: CSDSTGFYNTGELFF. The CDR3 bases are TGCAGCGACTCTACCGGTTTCTATAACACCGGGGAGCTGTTTTTT. The chain carries TRBV29-1 and TRBJ2-2; D is uncertain. CDR3 length: 15 residues. The germline V gene encodes CDR1 SQVTM and CDR2 ANQGSEA. V lost 7 bases and J lost 2, with 17 bases in between.

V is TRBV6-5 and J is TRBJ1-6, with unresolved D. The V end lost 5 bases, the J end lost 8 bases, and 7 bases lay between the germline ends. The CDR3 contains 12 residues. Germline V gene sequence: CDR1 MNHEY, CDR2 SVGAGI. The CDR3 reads CASSREDSPLHF. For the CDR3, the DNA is TGTGCCAGCAGTCGAGAAGATTCACCCCTCCACTTT.

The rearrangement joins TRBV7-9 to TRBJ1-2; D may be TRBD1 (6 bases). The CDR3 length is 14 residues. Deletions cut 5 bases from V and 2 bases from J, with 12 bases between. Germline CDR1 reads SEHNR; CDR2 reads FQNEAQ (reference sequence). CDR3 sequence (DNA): TGTGCCAGCAGCCCCGGACAGAAAAACTATGGCTACACCTTC. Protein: CASSPGQKNYGYTF.

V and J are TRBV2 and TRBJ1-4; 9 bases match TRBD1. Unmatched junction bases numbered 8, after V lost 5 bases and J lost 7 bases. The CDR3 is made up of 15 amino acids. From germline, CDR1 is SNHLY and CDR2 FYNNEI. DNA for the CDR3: TGTGCCAGCAGTCGAACAGGGGGCAGGGGTGAAAAACTGTTTTTT. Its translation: CASSRTGGRGEKLFF.